This TCR beta chain was identified during a study of OX40 agonist ivuxolimab in advanced cancers. About the study: Of mixed ages from about 20 to 90 and averaging 60 years, the group was approximately 84% male.

Germline V gene sequence: CDR1 SGHKS, CDR2 YYEKEE (reference sequence). This CDR3 region has 14 residues. Trimming took off 4 bases at V and 6 bases at J, with 16 bases between the two ends. TCRdb's table, derived via immunoSEQ multiplex PCR, lists solely in-frame clones and lacks some. The sample holds 55,000 to 70,000 clones, around 85% seen once. The sequence came from an adult with an advanced solid tumor such as melanoma, head and neck, liver or kidney cancer. This chain uses TRBV5-5 with TRBJ1-1; D is perhaps TRBD1 (5 bases). This specimen consisted of CD4+ or CD8+ T cells sorted from blood, obtained in a trial of the OX40 agonist ivuxolimab. Written as DNA, the CDR3 is TGTGCCAGCAGCGTTGGGGACTTTGGCCCTGAAGCTTTCTTT. Protein product: CASSVGDFGPEAFF.